This is a list of T cell receptor beta chains from one sample in a study of post-analysis software for immune sequencing data. TCRdb used MiXCR to reprocess the PCR reads, holding one entry per CDR3 protein. This table holds some 160,000 distinct CDR3 sequences, 35% to 40% found once. The source material was blood, sampled after autologous hematopoietic stem cell transplantation. These receptors were obtained from a girl aged 5 to 17 with multiple sclerosis. CDR3s include the opening cysteine and the closing phenylalanine or tryptophan. A D gene is named only where the DNA matches it firmly. Expanded clones are given a class, and other clones once, few, many or no size at all.

TRBJ2-3,TRBV20-1,.,.,CSAREVSVQQPLGTQYF,TGCAGTGCTAGAGAAGTCAGTGTACAACAGCCGCTGGGTACGCAGTATTTT
TRBJ2-1,TRBV10-3,.,.,CAISEEANEQFF,TGTGCCATCAGTGAGGAGGCCAATGAGCAGTTCTTC
TRBJ2-7,TRBV7-6,few,TRBD2,CASSSTSSGSYEQYF,TGTGCCAGCAGCTCGACATCTAGCGGGAGTTACGAGCAGTACTTC
TRBJ2-7,TRBV10-3,.,.,CAISEGADSAYEQYF,TGTGCCATCAGTGAGGGGGCCGACTCCGCCTACGAGCAGTACTTC
TRBJ1-4,TRBV12-3/TRBV12-4,.,.,CASAGGGEKLFF,TGTGCCAGCGCTGGGGGAGGCGAAAAACTGTTTTTT
TRBJ2-2,TRBV4-2,.,.,CASSPNRELFF,TGTGCCAGCAGCCCGAACCGGGAGCTGTTTTTT
TRBJ2-1,TRBV5-1,few,.,CASHFTGDYNEQFF,TGCGCCAGCCACTTTACTGGGGACTACAATGAGCAGTTCTTC
TRBJ1-2,TRBV20-1,.,.,CSATLRDGMGYTF,TGCAGTGCTACCCTACGGGACGGCATGGGCTACACCTTC
TRBJ2-1,TRBV7-7,few,TRBD1,CASSPDRAGEQFF,TGTGCTAGCAGCCCCGACAGGGCGGGTGAGCAGTTCTTC
TRBJ2-7,TRBV5-1,few,.,CASSRDAYEQYF,TGCGCCAGCAGCCGGGACGCCTACGAGCAGTACTTC
TRBJ2-3,TRBV7-8,.,.,CASSSGHTTDTQYF,TGTGCCAGCAGCTCCGGCCATACCACAGATACGCAGTATTTT
TRBJ2-5,TRBV7-2,.,TRBD2,CASSLGRADYSYKQYF,TGTGCCAGTAGCTTAGGGAGGGCGGACTACTCCTACAAGCAGTACTTC
TRBJ2-1,TRBV6-2/TRBV6-3,.,.,CASRISGYASYNEQFF,TGTGCCAGCAGGATCTCAGGGTACGCCTCCTACAATGAGCAGTTCTTC
TRBJ2-1,TRBV20-1,few,TRBD2,CSARGTSGRSDEQFF,TGCAGTGCTAGAGGGACTAGCGGAAGGTCGGATGAGCAGTTCTTC
TRBJ2-7,TRBV3-1,.,.,CASSRVGGVGDEQYF,TGTGCCAGCAGCAGGGTCGGGGGAGTCGGCGACGAGCAGTACTTC
TRBJ1-2,TRBV29-1,few,.,CSAGRQGNYGYTF,TGCAGCGCGGGGCGGCAGGGAAACTATGGCTACACCTTC
TRBJ2-1,TRBV6-2/TRBV6-3,.,.,CASSHRRIDNEQFF,TGTGCCAGCAGCCACCGGAGGATCGACAATGAGCAGTTCTTC
TRBJ2-2,TRBV20-1,.,TRBD2,CSARRPGREGTGELFF,TGCAGTGCTAGACGCCCAGGGCGGGAGGGCACCGGGGAGCTGTTTTTT
TRBJ2-1,TRBV12-3/TRBV12-4,.,TRBD2,CASSLFPGTSGKNEQFF,TGTGCCAGCAGTTTATTCCCCGGGACTAGCGGGAAAAATGAGCAGTTCTTC
TRBJ2-7,TRBV6-5,many,TRBD1,CASRAGTGGYYEQYF,TGTGCCAGCAGAGCCGGGACAGGCGGGTACTACGAGCAGTACTTC
TRBJ2-7,TRBV5-6,few,.,CASSGFFYEQYF,TGTGCCAGCTCCGGGTTCTTCTACGAGCAGTACTTC
TRBJ2-7,TRBV12-3/TRBV12-4,.,.,CASSLQQYEQYF,TGTGCCAGCAGTTTGCAACAGTACGAGCAGTACTTC
TRBJ2-7,TRBV4-3,few,.,CASSQEQDRSYEQYF,TGCGCCAGCAGCCAAGAGCAGGACAGATCCTACGAGCAGTACTTC
TRBJ2-2,TRBV3-1,once,TRBD2,CATGGSGDTGELFF,TGTGCCACCGGTGGTAGCGGGGACACCGGGGAGCTGTTTTTT
TRBJ2-5,TRBV2,.,.,CASREREIYLQETQYF,TGTGCCAGCAGAGAACGGGAAATTTACCTACAAGAGACCCAGTACTTC
TRBJ1-5,TRBV12-3/TRBV12-4,.,TRBD1,CASSPQTGRGYQPQHF,TGTGCCAGCAGCCCACAGACAGGGCGAGGGTATCAGCCCCAGCATTTT
TRBJ2-1,TRBV19,.,TRBD2,CASSAYTGTSGEVFF,TGTGCCAGTAGTGCATACACCGGGACTAGCGGAGAGGTGTTCTTC